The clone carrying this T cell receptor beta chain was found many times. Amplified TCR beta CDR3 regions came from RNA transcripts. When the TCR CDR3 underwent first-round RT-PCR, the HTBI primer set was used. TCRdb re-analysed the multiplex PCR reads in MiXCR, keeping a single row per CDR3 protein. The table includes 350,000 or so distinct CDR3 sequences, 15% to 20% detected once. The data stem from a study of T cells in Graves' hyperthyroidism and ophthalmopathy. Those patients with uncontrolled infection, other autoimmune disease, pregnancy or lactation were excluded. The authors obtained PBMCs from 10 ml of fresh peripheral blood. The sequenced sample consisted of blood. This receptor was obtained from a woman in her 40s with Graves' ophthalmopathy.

The CDR3 coding sequence is TGCAGCGTTGGGGGACAGGGGGCGAGGGGCTACACCTTC. It codes for CSVGGQGARGYTF. The rearrangement joins TRBV29-1 to TRBJ1-2; 12 positions match TRBD1. The CDR3 is 13 residues long. The V and J ends lost 4 bases and 8 bases, in that order; junction bases with no gene match: 5. CDR1 is SQVTM, CDR2 ANQGSEA, per germline.